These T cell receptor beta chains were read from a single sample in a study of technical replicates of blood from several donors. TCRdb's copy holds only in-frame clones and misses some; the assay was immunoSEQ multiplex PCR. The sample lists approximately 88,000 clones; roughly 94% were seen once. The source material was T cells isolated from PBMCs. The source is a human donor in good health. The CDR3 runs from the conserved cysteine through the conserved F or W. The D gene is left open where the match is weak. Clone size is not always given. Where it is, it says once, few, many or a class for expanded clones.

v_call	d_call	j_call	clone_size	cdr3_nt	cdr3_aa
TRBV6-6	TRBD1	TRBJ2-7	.	TGTGCCAGCAGTTTATCCGGGACAGGGTCCTACGAGCAGTACTTC	CASSLSGTGSYEQYF
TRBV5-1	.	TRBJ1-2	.	TGCGCCAGCAGCTTGGCACAGTCCTATGGCTACACCTTC	CASSLAQSYGYTF
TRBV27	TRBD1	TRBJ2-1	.	TGTGCCAGCAGTTCGATACAGGGGCCCTTAACCTACAATGAGCAGTTCTTC	CASSSIQGPLTYNEQFF
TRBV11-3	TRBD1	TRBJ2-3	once	TGTGCCAGCAGTTTAACAGGGGGCTTCACAGATACGCAGTATTTT	CASSLTGGFTDTQYF
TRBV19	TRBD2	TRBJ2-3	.	TGTGCCAGTAGTAGCGGGGGGCTCACAGATACGCAGTATTTT	CASSSGGLTDTQYF
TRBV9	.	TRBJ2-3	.	TGTGCCAGCAGCGTTGGTGGGGGGACTACGCAGTATTTT	CASSVGGGTTQYF
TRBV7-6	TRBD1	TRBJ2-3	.	TGTGCCAGCAGCCCCCGACAGGGATTGACAGATACGCAGTATTTT	CASSPRQGLTDTQYF
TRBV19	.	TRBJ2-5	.	TGTGCCAGTGCAGGAGGGGAACAAGAGACCCAGTACTTC	CASAGGEQETQYF
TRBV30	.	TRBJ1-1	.	TGTGCCTGGAGTGTAGGGGGGGCGTGGAGCACTGAAGCTTTCTTT	CAWSVGGAWSTEAFF
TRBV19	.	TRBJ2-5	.	TGTGCCAGTAGTAACACAGGGAAAAGAGGAGAGACCCAGTACTTC	CASSNTGKRGETQYF
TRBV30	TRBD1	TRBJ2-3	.	TGTGCCTGCCGACAGGGGAGTGGCACAGATACGCAGTATTTT	CACRQGSGTDTQYF
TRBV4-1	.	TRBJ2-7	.	TGCGCCAGCAGCGAAGTGACAGAGGACTACGAGCAGTACTTC	CASSEVTEDYEQYF
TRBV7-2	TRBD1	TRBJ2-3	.	TGTGCCAGCAGCCCGGGACAGGGCAATACGCAGTATTTT	CASSPGQGNTQYF
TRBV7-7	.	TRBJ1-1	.	TGTGCTAGCAGCTTAGGACAGAACACTGAAGCTTTCTTT	CASSLGQNTEAFF
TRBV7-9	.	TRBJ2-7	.	TGTGCCAGCAGGCCCGTCGGGACTGCCGAGCAGTACTTC	CASRPVGTAEQYF
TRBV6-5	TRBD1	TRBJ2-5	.	TGTGCCAGCAACCGACAGGGGGGTGAGACCCAGTACTTC	CASNRQGGETQYF
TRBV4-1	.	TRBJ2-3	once	TGCGCCAGCAGCCATGCCCCCGCGACTAGTGGGAGGACAGATACGCAGTATTTT	CASSHAPATSGRTDTQYF
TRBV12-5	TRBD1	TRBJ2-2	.	TGTGCTAGTGGTTTGGCCAAGACAGGGCGGGACACCGGGGAGCTGTTTTTT	CASGLAKTGRDTGELFF
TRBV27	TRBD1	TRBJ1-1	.	TGTGCCAGCCGATTACAGGGGGAGAACACTGAAGCTTTCTTT	CASRLQGENTEAFF
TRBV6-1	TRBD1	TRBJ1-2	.	TGTGCCAGCAGTGAACAGTGGGGACAGGGGGGAGGTGACACCTTC	CASSEQWGQGGGDTF
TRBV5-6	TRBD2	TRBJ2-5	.	TGTGCCAGCAGCTCAACGGGACTAGCGGGAGTTTTAGAGACCCAGTACTTC	CASSSTGLAGVLETQYF
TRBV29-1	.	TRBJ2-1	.	TGCAGCGTTGTACCTAGCTACAATGAGCAGTTCTTC	CSVVPSYNEQFF
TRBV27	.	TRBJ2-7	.	TGTGCCAGCAGTAATGGAGACTCCTACGAGCAGTACTTC	CASSNGDSYEQYF
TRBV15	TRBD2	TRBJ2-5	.	TGTGCCACCAGCAGAGAGTGGGTGGGTGCGGGGGGACCCGACCAAGAGACCCAGTACTTC	CATSREWVGAGGPDQETQYF
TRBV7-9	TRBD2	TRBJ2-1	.	TGTGCCAGCAGTCCCAGCGGGAGGCTTTTACGGAATGAGCAGTTCTTC	CASSPSGRLLRNEQFF
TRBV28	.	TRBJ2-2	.	TGTGCCAGCAGTTTATCCCGAGCCGGGGAGCTGTTTTTT	CASSLSRAGELFF
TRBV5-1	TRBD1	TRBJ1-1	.	TGCGCCAGCAGCGCGGGACAGACTAACACTGAAGCTTTCTTT	CASSAGQTNTEAFF
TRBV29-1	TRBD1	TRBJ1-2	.	TGCAGCGTGGGGACAGGCGGGACTACCCACTATGGCTACACCTTC	CSVGTGGTTHYGYTF
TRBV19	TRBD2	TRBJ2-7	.	TGTGCCAGTAGTATGGGGGGGGGCTACGAGCAGTACTTC	CASSMGGGYEQYF